This T cell receptor (beta chain) was captured by sequencing in a study of blood T cell repertoires in COVID-19. The length of the CDR3 is 14 residues. Trimming removed 4 bases from V and 5 bases from J, with 14 bases in between. In germline, CDR1 is SGHTA, CDR2 FQGTGA. As handled by the study authors: Counts of nucleated cells, estimated from reference gene primer amplification, were obtained. Sequencing used immunoSEQ multiplex PCR; TCRdb keeps in-frame clones, though not all of them. The V and J calls and clone size were taken over from that table, and D and trimming were inferred from the DNA. The sample records some 210,000 clones, around nine tenths being singletons.

Specimen: peripheral blood. V gene TRBV7-3 combines with J gene TRBJ2-5, with D possibly matching TRBD1 (5 bases). This clonotype was sampled from a man in his 60s who had recovered from COVID-19. The CDR3 region is CASSSSRDSETQYF. As DNA, the CDR3 is TGTGCCAGCAGCTCAAGCAGGGATTCGGAGACCCAGTACTTC.